These 28 T cell receptor beta chains originate from one sample sequenced in a study of blood T cell repertoires in COVID-19. Profiled with immunoSEQ multiplex PCR; TCRdb holds only in-frame clones, not every one. The sample gives roughly 230,000 clones, approximately 85% of which show up once; more than 0.55% is in the top ten. The specimen was peripheral blood. The receptors shown here come from a human donor in a cohort sampled during active COVID-19.

This chain joins TRBV19 and TRBJ2-1; 13 bases map to TRBD2. V trimming: 4 bases; J trimming: 2 bases; junction bases outside the gene matches: 8. The germline gives CDR1 LNHDA, CDR2 SQIVND (reference sequence). CDR3 length equals 18 residues. The CDR3 reads CASSKGLAGTTAYNEQFF. DNA of the CDR3: TGTGCCAGTAGTAAGGGACTAGCGGGAACGACAGCCTACAATGAGCAGTTCTTC.

There are a few counts of this clone. CDR3 loop: CAWGRGYEQYF. CDR3 sequence (DNA): TGTGCCTGGGGCAGGGGGTACGAGCAGTACTTC. This rearrangement joins TRBV30 to TRBJ2-7, with 7 bases fitting TRBD1. CDR3 length: 11 amino acids. V dropped 5 bases and J dropped 4; count of bases not matched to a gene: 2. Germline V gene sequence: CDR1 GTSNPN, CDR2 SVGIG (reference sequence).

The CDR3 region has the DNA TGTGCCAGCAGGACGAGGGCTTATAATTCACCCCTCCACTTT. Translating gives CASRTRAYNSPLHF. The chain carries TRBV6-5 and TRBJ1-6, with D unclear. CDR1 MNHEY and CDR2 SVGAGI come from the germline V gene. The CDR3 runs 14 residues. V was shortened by 6 bases and J by 4 bases, with 10 bases between the two germline ends.

The gene calls are TRBV28 and TRBJ2-3, with TRBD1 as a possible D gene (5 bases). The CDR3 length is 12 residues. V lost 8 bases, J lost 5 bases, and 11 bases lay in between. Germline values: CDR1 MDHEN, CDR2 SYDVKM. In DNA, the CDR3 is TGTGCCAGCCGCCAGGGCCAAGATACGCAGTATTTT. Translation: CASRQGQDTQYF.

V usage is TRBV5-1 and J usage is TRBJ1-5; D is ambiguous. CDR3 length: 17 amino acids. V lost 6 bases and J 7 bases, leaving 26 bases between the germline ends. Germline values: CDR1 SGHRS, CDR2 YFSETQ. The CDR3 region is CASTPRPLGEFGQPQHF. CDR3 nucleotide sequence: TGCGCCAGCACGCCTCGTCCCCTTGGTGAATTCGGGCAGCCCCAGCATTTT.

This clone was observed a few times. This rearrangement joins TRBV2 to TRBJ2-3; the D gene is possibly TRBD2 (5 bases). The CDR3 sequence is 14 residues long. CDR1 and CDR2 (germline): SNHLY, FYNNEI. The germline V and J ends were trimmed by 6 bases and 1 base, with 11 bases remaining between them. The CDR3 protein is CASRTMGGTDTQYF. Here the CDR3 DNA reads TGTGCCAGCAGGACCATGGGAGGCACAGATACGCAGTATTTT. Together with reference TRBV2 and TRBJ2-3, the CDR3 gives the full variable domain: EPEVTQTPSHQVTQMGQEVILRCVPISNHLYFYWYRQILGQKVEFLVSFYNNEISEKSEIFDDQFSVERPDGSNFTLKIRSTKLEDSAMYFCASRTMGGTDTQYFGPGTRLTVL.

The J gene is TRBJ2-1, the V gene TRBV5-4, with 12 bases matching TRBD2. Germline V CDR1 and CDR2: SGHNT, YYREEE (reference sequence). The CDR3 spans 16 residues. V trimming: 4 bases; J trimming: 9 bases; junction bases outside the gene matches: 11. The CDR3 sequence is CASSALAGGHHGEQFF. Here the CDR3 DNA reads TGTGCCAGCAGCGCTCTAGCGGGGGGGCACCATGGTGAGCAGTTCTTC.

This clone was detected once. This sequence joins TRBV9 and TRBJ1-1, with 11 positions matching TRBD1. This CDR3 spans 16 amino acids. Germline V gene lookup returns CDR1 SGDLS and CDR2 YYNGEE. V was clipped by 4 bases and J by 2 bases; unmatched bases: 7. The CDR3 loop is CASSPGQGAQNTEAFF. The CDR3 DNA is TGTGCCAGCAGCCCCGGACAGGGGGCGCAAAACACTGAAGCTTTCTTT.

The chain is built from TRBV28 and TRBJ1-1; a weak D match, TRBD1 (5 bases). Germline V gives CDR1 MDHEN, CDR2 SYDVKM. Trimming took off 0 bases at V and 1 base at J, with 9 bases between the two ends. There are 15 residues in the CDR3. CDR3 protein: CASSLWGGANTEAFF. DNA of the CDR3: TGTGCCAGCAGTTTATGGGGAGGGGCGAACACTGAAGCTTTCTTT.

The CDR3 DNA is TGTGCCACCAGTGATTCGAGAGTAGTGGCCTACAATGAGCAGTTCTTC. Translation gives CATSDSRVVAYNEQFF. The chain is built from TRBV24-1 and TRBJ2-1; D remains ambiguous. V lost 2 bases, J lost 2 bases, and 12 bases lay in between. The CDR3 is 16 residues long. Per the germline V gene, CDR1 is KGHDR and CDR2 is SFDVKD.

The chain combines TRBV11-2 with TRBJ2-7; TRBD2 might be the D (6 bases). The V gene lost 2 bases and the J gene lost 2 bases, with 16 bases spanning the gap. CDR3 length equals 16 residues. CDR1 and CDR2 from the germline V gene are SGHAT and FQNNGV. The DNA of the CDR3 is TGTGCCAGCAGCTTAATTAGCGGTACAATCACCTACGAGCAGTACTTC. It encodes CASSLISGTITYEQYF.

V is TRBV14 and J is TRBJ2-1; the match to TRBD2 covers 10 bases. This CDR3 region has 15 residues. J lost 3 bases, V lost 5 bases, and 4 bases had no gene match. Germline CDR1 is SGHDN and CDR2 is FVKESK. The CDR3 is CASSSSGSVYNEQFF. The CDR3, as DNA: TGTGCCAGCAGCTCTAGCGGGAGTGTCTACAATGAGCAGTTCTTC.

This chain links TRBV30 with TRBJ1-4; no firm D call. Trimming took off 1 base at V and 6 bases at J, with 9 bases between the two ends. Germline lookup yields CDR1 GTSNPN and CDR2 SVGIG (reference sequence). This CDR3 contains 13 residues. CDR3 residues: CAWSDGLDEKLFF. CDR3 DNA: TGTGCCTGGAGTGACGGGTTAGATGAAAAACTGTTTTTT.

This chain uses TRBV7-9 with TRBJ1-2, with D perhaps matching TRBD1 (5 bases). V was cut by 5 bases and J by 8 bases, with 15 bases left in between. The germline CDR1 and CDR2 sequences are SEHNR and FQNEAQ (reference sequence). The length of the CDR3 is 13 residues. The CDR3 nucleotides are TGTGCCAGCAGCCCCGCGGGGGTGGACGGCTACACCTTC. This sequence encodes CASSPAGVDGYTF.

The CDR3 sequence is CASSLEQIAYEQYF. CDR3 in DNA: TGTGCCAGCAGCTTAGAACAGATCGCCTACGAGCAGTACTTC. This chain joins TRBV7-2 and TRBJ2-7; D gene unclear. Trimming pared 1 base from V and 2 bases from J, leaving 9 bases between. The germline V gene has CDR1 SGHTA and CDR2 FQGNSA. This CDR3 is 14 amino acids long.

The chain's CDR3 is CASSVQGGGLSDTGELFF. Written as DNA, the CDR3 is TGTGCCAGCAGTGTACAGGGTGGCGGGTTATCGGACACCGGGGAGCTGTTTTTT. The chain combines TRBV6-1 with TRBJ2-2; possibly TRBD1 for D (6 bases). V shed 4 bases and J shed 3 bases, with 21 bases lying between them. The CDR3 is 18 amino acids. CDR1 is MNHNS, CDR2 SASEGT, per germline.

The V gene is TRBV28, the J gene TRBJ1-2; TRBD1 is a possible D gene (6 bases). Germline lookup yields CDR1 MDHEN and CDR2 SYDVKM. The CDR3 is 14 amino acids. Trimming took off 8 bases at V and 1 base at J, with 14 bases between the two ends. The DNA of the CDR3 is TGTGCCAGCGGGGGGGCCGAATTTAACTATGGCTACACCTTC. It encodes CASGGAEFNYGYTF.

This chain links TRBV18 with TRBJ2-7, with D possibly being TRBD1 (7 bases). V lost 2 bases and J 4 bases, leaving 12 bases between the germline ends. Germline CDR1 reads KGHSH; CDR2 reads LQKENI. The CDR3 is 14 amino acids. The CDR3 DNA reads as TGTGCCAGCTCACCATCGGCAGGGGGGTACGAGCAGTACTTC. Its protein product is CASSPSAGGYEQYF.

The rearrangement uses TRBV11-2 and TRBJ2-5; 9 bases align to TRBD2. With 1 base clipped from V and 7 bases from J, the junction kept 7 bases outside the gene matches. This CDR3 contains 15 residues. Germline CDR1 is SGHAT and CDR2 is FQNNGV. As DNA, the CDR3 is TGTGCCAGCAGCTTAGCCGGCGGGGGGGATTTGACCCAGTACTTC. Its translation is CASSLAGGGDLTQYF.

V gene TRBV9 combines with J gene TRBJ1-4; D is perhaps TRBD1 (6 bases). V lost 4 bases and J 4 bases, leaving 17 bases between the germline ends. Looked up from germline, CDR1 is SGDLS and CDR2 is YYNGEE. The CDR3 totals 16 residues. DNA for the CDR3: TGTGCCAGCAGCTTGACGAACAGGGTCCGTAATGAAAAACTGTTTTTT. Amino acids: CASSLTNRVRNEKLFF.

The J gene is TRBJ2-1, the V gene TRBV7-3; 10 nucleotides agree with TRBD2. The CDR3 is 16 amino acids. Germline V CDR1 and CDR2: SGHTA, FQGTGA. V trimming: 5 bases; J trimming: 8 bases; junction bases outside the gene matches: 12. The CDR3 DNA sequence: TGTGCCAGCAGCCGCCTAGGGCTAGCGGGAGAGGATGAGCAGTTCTTC. This codes for CASSRLGLAGEDEQFF.

J is TRBJ2-5 and V is TRBV13; 9 bases map to TRBD2. The CDR3 length is 16 residues. Germline lookup yields CDR1 PRHDT and CDR2 FYEKMQ (reference sequence). With V trimmed by 1 base and J by 0 bases, 3 bases remained unmatched. The CDR3 loop is CASSLEPSGNQETQYF. The CDR3 region has the DNA TGTGCCAGCAGCTTAGAGCCTAGCGGGAACCAAGAGACCCAGTACTTC.

The chain is built from TRBV12-3 or TRBV12-4 and TRBJ1-2; a possible D gene is TRBD1 (6 bases). The CDR3 sequence is 13 residues long. V was clipped by 7 bases and J by 3 bases, with 12 bases between them. The CDR3: CASIRAGDYGYTF. CDR3 in DNA: TGTGCCAGCATAAGGGCAGGGGACTATGGCTACACCTTC.

J is TRBJ2-7 and V is TRBV4-1; weak D call: TRBD1 (5 bases). In germline, CDR1 is MGHRA, CDR2 YSYEKL. The CDR3 runs to 15 residues. The V end was cut by 2 bases, the J end by 1 base, with 12 bases between. The CDR3 nucleotides read TGCGCCAGCAGCCAACAGGGTAGCCCTTCCTACGAGCAGTACTTC. Amino acid sequence: CASSQQGSPSYEQYF.

The chain carries TRBV4-1 and TRBJ1-2, with no clear D. The CDR3 is 14 amino acids. V was shortened by 0 bases and J by 8 bases, with 13 bases between the two germline ends. The germline gives CDR1 MGHRA, CDR2 YSYEKL. The CDR3 DNA sequence: TGCGCCAGCAGCCAAGAAACCGGGGATGGAGGCTACACCTTC. Its protein is CASSQETGDGGYTF.

This clone has more than one count but fewer than ten. The genes are TRBV28 and TRBJ1-2; TRBD1 matches 9 bases. Germline values: CDR1 MDHEN, CDR2 SYDVKM. V lost 6 bases, J lost 6 bases, and 5 bases stayed unmatched. This CDR3 comprises 13 residues. The CDR3 sequence is CASRNRGQDGYTF. DNA for the CDR3: TGTGCCAGCAGAAACAGGGGGCAGGATGGCTACACCTTC.

The V and J genes are TRBV27 and TRBJ2-5, with 9 bases fitting TRBD2. The V gene end was trimmed by 2 bases and the J gene end by 5 bases; junction bases not matched to a gene: 9. This CDR3 comprises 16 residues. Germline V gene data show CDR1 as MNHEY and CDR2 as SMNVEV (reference sequence). This CDR3 reads CASSLLAGGPGETQYF. DNA of the CDR3: TGTGCCAGCAGTTTACTCGCGGGAGGGCCGGGGGAGACCCAGTACTTC.

The chain links TRBV19 to TRBJ2-7; D might be TRBD2 (7 bases). The length of the CDR3 is 14 residues. V was shortened by 4 bases and J by 4 bases, with 14 bases between the two germline ends. Germline values: CDR1 LNHDA, CDR2 SQIVND (reference sequence). In DNA, the CDR3 is TGTGCCAGTAGTACAGGGAGGGGGGCATACGAGCAGTACTTC. It specifies CASSTGRGAYEQYF.